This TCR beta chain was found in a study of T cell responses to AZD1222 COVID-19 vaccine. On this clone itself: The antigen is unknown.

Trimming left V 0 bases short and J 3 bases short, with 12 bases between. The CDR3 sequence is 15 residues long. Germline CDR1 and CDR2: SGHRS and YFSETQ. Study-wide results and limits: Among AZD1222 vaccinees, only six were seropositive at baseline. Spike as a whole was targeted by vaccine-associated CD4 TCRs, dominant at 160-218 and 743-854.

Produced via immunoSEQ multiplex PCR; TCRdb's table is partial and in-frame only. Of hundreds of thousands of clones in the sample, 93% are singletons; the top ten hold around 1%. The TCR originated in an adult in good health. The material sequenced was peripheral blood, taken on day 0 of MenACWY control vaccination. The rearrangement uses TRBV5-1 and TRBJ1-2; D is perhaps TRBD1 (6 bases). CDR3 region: CASSLEGRGDYGYTF. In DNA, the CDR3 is TGCGCCAGCAGCTTGGAGGGCAGGGGCGACTATGGCTACACCTTC.